This T cell receptor beta chain was identified during a study of technical replicates of blood from several donors. Libraries were prepared by immunoSEQ multiplex PCR; TCRdb keeps only in-frame clonotypes and omits some of them. The sample has tens of thousands of clones, approximately 95% seen once; the top ten hold 3%. Trimming stripped 4 bases from V and 6 bases from J, with 12 bases between. Germline CDR1 MNHNS, CDR2 SASEGT. CDR3 length equals 14 residues. The clonotype was recovered from a human donor in good health. Some clones in this sample may be carry-over from other donors' samples. This chain links TRBV6-1 with TRBJ1-4; the D is unclear. Source material: PBMCs. DNA for the CDR3: TGTGCCAGCAGTGCCACTCCGGCGGATGAAAAACTGTTTTTT. Translation: CASSATPADEKLFF.